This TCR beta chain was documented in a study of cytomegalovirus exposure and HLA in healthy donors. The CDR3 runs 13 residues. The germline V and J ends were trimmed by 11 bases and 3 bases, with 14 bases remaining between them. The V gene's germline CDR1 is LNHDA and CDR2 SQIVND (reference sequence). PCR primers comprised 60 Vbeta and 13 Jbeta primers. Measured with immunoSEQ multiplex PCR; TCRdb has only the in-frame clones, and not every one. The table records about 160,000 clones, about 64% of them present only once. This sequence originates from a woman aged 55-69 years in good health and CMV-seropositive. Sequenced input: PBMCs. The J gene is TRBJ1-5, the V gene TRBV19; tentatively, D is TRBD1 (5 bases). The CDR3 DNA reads TGTGCCGGAGGTCCGGGGGACAATCAGCCCCAGCATTTT. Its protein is CAGGPGDNQPQHF.